These 4 T cell receptor beta chains came from one sample sequenced in a study of T cells in Graves' hyperthyroidism and ophthalmopathy. The investigators amplified TCR beta CDR3 regions from RNA transcripts. HTBI primers were used for first-round RT-PCR of the TCR CDR3. Each CDR3 protein is one row after TCRdb ran MiXCR on the multiplex PCR reads. The sample has around 110,000 distinct CDR3 sequences; approximately 15% are singletons. The sample comprised blood. The receptor source for this set is a woman aged 50 to 65 with Graves' hyperthyroidism.

This clonotype was seen ten or more times. The chain has TRBV5-1 and TRBJ2-3, with D possibly being TRBD1 (6 bases). The CDR3 covers 14 residues. Germline values: CDR1 SGHRS, CDR2 YFSETQ. Trimming pared 0 bases from V and 6 bases from J, leaving 11 bases between. CDR3 loop: CASSLGQVKDTQYF. CDR3 sequence (DNA): TGCGCCAGCAGCTTGGGACAGGTGAAGGATACGCAGTATTTT.

This clonotype was detected ten times or more. The rearrangement links TRBV5-5 to TRBJ1-2; no firm D call. Germline CDR1 and CDR2: SGHKS and YYEKEE (reference sequence). With 2 bases removed from V and 5 bases from J, the gap between germline ends came to 16 bases. CDR3 length: 15 amino acids. The CDR3 nucleotides are TGTGCCAGCAGCTTCGGTTCAGGAGAAGGATATGGCTACACCTTC. Amino acids: CASSFGSGEGYGYTF.

The table lists this clonotype with many counts. The rearrangement links TRBV6-4 to TRBJ1-4; 8 bases fit TRBD1. J gave up 7 bases and V 11 bases, and 9 bases lay outside the gene matches. The V gene's germline CDR1 is MRHNA and CDR2 SNTAGT. CDR3 size: 13 residues. The CDR3 DNA reads TGTGCCCGTTACAGGGGGGGAGGTGAAAAACTGTTTTTT. Protein sequence: CARYRGGGEKLFF.

In its sample, this clonotype was seen many times. V gene TRBV7-2 combines with J gene TRBJ2-1; 8 bases line up with TRBD2. The CDR3 contains 14 residues. Germline V gives CDR1 SGHTA, CDR2 FQGNSA. The ends lost 2 bases at V and 6 bases at J; junction bases unmatched: 3. The CDR3 coding sequence is TGTGCCAGCAGCTTAATGCGGGAGGTCAATGAGCAGTTCTTC. It yields the protein CASSLMREVNEQFF.